Listed here are 2 T cell receptor gamma chains from one sample, sequenced in a study of Vδ1+ human thymocytes (dated by TCRdb to between 2018 and 2020). The antigens these receptors bind are not known. General findings and caveats noted by the study authors: The thymic TRG and TRD repertoires appeared highly polyclonal, with Gaussian CDR3 length distributions, in contrast to the oligoclonal repertoires of peripheral blood.

TCRdb names Illumina MiSeq as the instrument used. RNA was isolated using the RNeasy mini kit, and reverse transcription was performed with Superscript III. Multiplex PCR was used to generate CDR3 amplicons, with pooled V-gene forward primers and a constant-region reverse primer carrying Illumina adaptor overhangs. The public reads were reprocessed by TCRdb using CATT, and rows of matching DNA were later combined. The table for this sample lists 30,000 to 45,000 gamma-chain clones; around 20% of them were counted only once. Clones ranked in the top ten supply under 2% of the sample. Sequencing was done on a sample of Vdelta1+ gamma-delta thymocytes from the thymus. The cell subset or site label for this specimen denotes: FACS-sorted CD3+ TCRalphabeta- TCRVdelta1+ TCRVdelta2- thymocytes. Receptors were obtained from a girl in the first two years of life who had congenital heart surgery.

In this sample, this clone turned up a few times. The genes are TRGV2 and TRGJ1 or TRGJ2. After removal of 0 bases from V and 7 bases from J, the junction contained 9 bases not matched to a gene. Germline V gene lookup returns CDR1 EGSNGY and CDR2 YDSYNSKV. The CDR3 length is 14 residues. The CDR3 protein is CATWDGPPGYKKLF. The CDR3 region has the DNA TGTGCCACCTGGGACGGGCCGCCGGGCTATAAGAAACTCTTT.

A few counts support this clone. The identical CDR3 is also encoded by other nucleotide sequences in the sample. The chain recombines TRGV4 with TRGJ1 or TRGJ2. The CDR3 spans 14 residues. The V segment lost 0 bases and the J segment 7 bases; nucleotides outside the gene matches: 9. Germline CDR1 reads EGSTGY; CDR2 reads YDSYTSSV. CDR3 bases: TGTGCCACCTGGGATGGGCAACGGGGCTATAAGAAACTCTTT. Protein: CATWDGQRGYKKLF.